The next 2 T cell receptor beta chains were all read from a single sample in a study of human T cells and chemical hapten exposure. Described time point: patch test 2, 6 weeks after DPC sensitization. The treatment: therapeutic diphenylcyclopropenone sensitization with weekly scalp DPC. TCRdb recomputed calls from the RACE reads with MiXCR, one row per CDR3 protein. In the table there are some 90,000 distinct CDR3 sequences, approximately 10% of which are singletons. Sequencing was performed on whole blood, taken in connection with sensitization to the hapten diphenylcyclopropenone (DPC). The receptors come from a woman in her thirties or forties with alopecia areata. Some clones in this sample may be carry-over from other donors' samples.

This clonotype came up once. A much larger clone sits a single nucleotide away, making a read error possible. The rearrangement joins TRBV9 to TRBJ2-3; TRBD2 matches at 10 bases. CDR3 length equals 16 residues. Germline loops: CDR1 SGDLS, CDR2 YYNGEE. Losses at the gene ends were 7 bases for V and 4 bases for J; bases not matched to a gene: 12. The CDR3 is CASCPQAGGPADTQYF. In DNA form, the CDR3 reads TGTGCCAGCTGCCCCCAAGCGGGAGGGCCCGCAGATACGCAGTATTTT.

V is TRBV29-1 and J is TRBJ2-6; D gene ambiguous. Per germline, CDR1 SQVTM and CDR2 ANQGSEA. The CDR3 runs to 16 residues. The V gene lost 2 bases and the J gene lost 3 bases, with 14 bases spanning the gap. This CDR3 is CSVEFVLSGGANVLTF. CDR3 nucleotide sequence: TGCAGCGTTGAATTTGTGCTGTCAGGTGGGGCCAACGTCCTGACTTTC. The variable domain in full, completed from reference TRBV29-1 and TRBJ2-6, reads SAVISQKPSRDICQRGTSLTIQCQVDSQVTMMFWYRQQPGQSLTLIATANQGSEATYESGFVIDKFPISRPNLTFSTLTVSNMSPEDSSIYLCSVEFVLSGGANVLTFGAGSRLTVL.